The T cell receptor beta chain described here comes from a study of regulatory T cells in long-lasting Graves disease. CDR1 and CDR2 (germline): SEHNR, FQNEAQ (reference sequence). V shed 4 bases and J 8 bases; nucleotides not matched to a gene: 11. This CDR3 has 15 residues. This clonotype was counted many times. Time point defined: newly diagnosed GD, antithyroid drugs for less than 3 months. Researchers made the TCR library from RNA that was extracted from PBMCs. Investigators prepared the TCR beta libraries by applying iRepertoire HTBI primers and Arm-PCR of CDR3 regions. In the study's own analysis: Identified across the samples were 50 to 70 TRBV segments and about 15 TRBJ segments. TCRdb itself ran the multiplex PCR reads through MiXCR, one entry per CDR3 protein. The V and J calls reflect TCRdb's pipeline rather than the authors' work. The sample has about half a million distinct CDR3 sequences, 12% seen once.

The same sample was also studied in work on T cells in Graves' hyperthyroidism and ophthalmopathy. That source adds: Using the HTBI primer set, a first-round RT-PCR was run on the TCR CDR3. Ophthalmopathy was identified by the model a median about seven months ahead of onset.

This TCR derives from a woman in her twenties or thirties with Graves disease. J is TRBJ2-1 and V is TRBV7-9; 7 positions match TRBD1. The sequencing here drew on peripheral blood mononuclear cells (PBMCs), taken at new diagnosis, from a patient treated with antithyroid drugs. CDR3 DNA: TGTGCCAGCAGCTCCACCCTTGACAGGGTTGATGAGCAGTTCTTC. Encoded protein: CASSSTLDRVDEQFF.